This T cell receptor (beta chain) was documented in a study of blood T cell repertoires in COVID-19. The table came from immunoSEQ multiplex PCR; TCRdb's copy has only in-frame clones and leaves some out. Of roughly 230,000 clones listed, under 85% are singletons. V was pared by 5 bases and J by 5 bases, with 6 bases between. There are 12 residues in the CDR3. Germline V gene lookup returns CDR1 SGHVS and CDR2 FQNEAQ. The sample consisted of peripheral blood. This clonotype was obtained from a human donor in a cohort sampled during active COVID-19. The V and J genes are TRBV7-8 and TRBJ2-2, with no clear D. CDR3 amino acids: CASSPLTGELFF. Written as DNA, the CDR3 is TGTGCCAGCAGCCCCTTAACCGGGGAGCTGTTTTTT. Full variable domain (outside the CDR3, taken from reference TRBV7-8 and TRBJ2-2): GAGVSQSPRYKVAKRGQDVALRCDPISGHVSLFWYQQALGQGPEFLTYFQNEAQLDKSGLPSDRFFAERPEGSVSTLKIQRTQQEDSAVYLCASSPLTGELFFGEGSRLTVL.